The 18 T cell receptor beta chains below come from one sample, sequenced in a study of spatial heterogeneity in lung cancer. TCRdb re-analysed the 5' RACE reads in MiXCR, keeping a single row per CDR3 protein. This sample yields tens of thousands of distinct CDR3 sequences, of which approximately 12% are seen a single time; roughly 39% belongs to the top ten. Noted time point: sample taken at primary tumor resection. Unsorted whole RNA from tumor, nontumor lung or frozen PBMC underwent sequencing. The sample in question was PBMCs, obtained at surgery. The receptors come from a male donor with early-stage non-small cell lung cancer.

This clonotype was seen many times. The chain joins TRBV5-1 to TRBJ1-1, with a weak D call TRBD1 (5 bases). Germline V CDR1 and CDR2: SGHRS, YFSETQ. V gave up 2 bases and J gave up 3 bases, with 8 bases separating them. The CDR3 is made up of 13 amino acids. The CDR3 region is CASSFTQDTEAFF. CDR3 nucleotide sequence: TGCGCCAGCAGCTTTACACAGGACACTGAAGCTTTCTTT.

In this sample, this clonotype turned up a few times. The CDR3 DNA sequence: TGTGCCAGCAGCTCCCAAGTCCGCACTGAAGCTTTCTTT. Residues: CASSSQVRTEAFF. The chain uses TRBV11-2 and TRBJ1-1, with D hard to call. CDR3 length: 13 residues. Germline assignment: CDR1 SGHAT and CDR2 FQNNGV. The V and J ends lost 4 bases and 4 bases respectively, with 10 bases between them.

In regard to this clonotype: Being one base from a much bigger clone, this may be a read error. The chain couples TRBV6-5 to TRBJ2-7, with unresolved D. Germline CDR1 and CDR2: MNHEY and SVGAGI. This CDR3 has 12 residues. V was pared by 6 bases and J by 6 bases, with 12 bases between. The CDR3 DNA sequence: TGTGCCAGCAGCCGAGTGAGGACCGAGCAGTACTTC. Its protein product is CASSRVRTEQYF.

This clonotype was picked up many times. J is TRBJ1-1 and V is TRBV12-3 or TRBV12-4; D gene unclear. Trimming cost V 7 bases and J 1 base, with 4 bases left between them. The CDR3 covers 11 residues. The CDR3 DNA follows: TGTGCCAGCACGGGGAACACTGAAGCTTTCTTT. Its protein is CASTGNTEAFF.

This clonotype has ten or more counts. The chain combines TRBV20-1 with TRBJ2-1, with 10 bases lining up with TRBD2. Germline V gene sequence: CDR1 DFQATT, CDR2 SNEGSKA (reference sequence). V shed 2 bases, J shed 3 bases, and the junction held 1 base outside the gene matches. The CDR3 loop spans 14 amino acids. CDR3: CSARLAGDYNEQFF. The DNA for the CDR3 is TGCAGTGCTAGACTAGCGGGAGACTACAATGAGCAGTTCTTC.

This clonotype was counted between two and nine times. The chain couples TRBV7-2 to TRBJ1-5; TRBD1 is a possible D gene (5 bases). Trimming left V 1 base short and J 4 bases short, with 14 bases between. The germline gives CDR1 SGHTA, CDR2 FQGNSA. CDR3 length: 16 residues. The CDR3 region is CASSLGPTETNQPQHF. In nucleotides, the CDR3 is TGTGCCAGCAGCTTAGGTCCGACAGAAACAAATCAGCCCCAGCATTTT.

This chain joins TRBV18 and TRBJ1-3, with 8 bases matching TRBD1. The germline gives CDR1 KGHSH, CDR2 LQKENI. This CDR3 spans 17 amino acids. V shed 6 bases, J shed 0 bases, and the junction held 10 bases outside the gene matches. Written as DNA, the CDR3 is TGTGCCAGCTCCCTTCCGGGACAGGCCCACTCTGGAAACACCATATATTTT. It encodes CASSLPGQAHSGNTIYF.

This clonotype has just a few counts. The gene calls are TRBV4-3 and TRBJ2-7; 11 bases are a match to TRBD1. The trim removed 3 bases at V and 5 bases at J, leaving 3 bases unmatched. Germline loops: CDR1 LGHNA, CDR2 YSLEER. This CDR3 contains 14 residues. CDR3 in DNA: TGCGCCAGCAGCCACGGACAGGGGGCGCACGAGCAGTACTTC. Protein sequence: CASSHGQGAHEQYF.

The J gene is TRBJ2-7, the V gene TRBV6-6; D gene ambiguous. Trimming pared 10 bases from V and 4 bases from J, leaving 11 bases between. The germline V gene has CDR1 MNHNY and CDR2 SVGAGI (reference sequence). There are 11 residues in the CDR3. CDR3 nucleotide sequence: TGTGCCACGACCCGGATTTACGAGCAGTACTTC. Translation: CATTRIYEQYF.

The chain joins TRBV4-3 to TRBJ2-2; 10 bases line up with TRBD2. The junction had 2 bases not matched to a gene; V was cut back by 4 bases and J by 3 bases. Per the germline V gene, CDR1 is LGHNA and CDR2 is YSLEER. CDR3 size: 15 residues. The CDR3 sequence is CASSRGTSDTGELFF. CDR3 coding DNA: TGCGCCAGCAGCCGCGGGACTAGCGACACCGGGGAGCTGTTTTTT.

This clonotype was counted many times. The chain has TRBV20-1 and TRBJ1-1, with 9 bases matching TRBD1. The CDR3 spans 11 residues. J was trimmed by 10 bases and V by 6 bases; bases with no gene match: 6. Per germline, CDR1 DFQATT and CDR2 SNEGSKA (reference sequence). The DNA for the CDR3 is TGCAGTGCAGCACAGGGGGCTGGAGCTTTCTTT. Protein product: CSAAQGAGAFF.

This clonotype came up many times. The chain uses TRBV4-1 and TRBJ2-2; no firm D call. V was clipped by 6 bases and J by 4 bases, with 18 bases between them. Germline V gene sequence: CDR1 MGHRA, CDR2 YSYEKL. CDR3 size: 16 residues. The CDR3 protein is CASRSEEGRRTGELFF. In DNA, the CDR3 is TGCGCCAGCAGATCAGAGGAAGGGCGGCGCACCGGGGAGCTGTTTTTT.

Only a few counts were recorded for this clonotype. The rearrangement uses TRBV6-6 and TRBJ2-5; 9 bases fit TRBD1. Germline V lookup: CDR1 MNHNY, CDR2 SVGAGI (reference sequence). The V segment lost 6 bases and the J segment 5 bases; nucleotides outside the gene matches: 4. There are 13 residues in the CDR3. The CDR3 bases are TGTGCCAGCAGCACAGGGGGCTGGGAGACCCAGTACTTC. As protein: CASSTGGWETQYF.

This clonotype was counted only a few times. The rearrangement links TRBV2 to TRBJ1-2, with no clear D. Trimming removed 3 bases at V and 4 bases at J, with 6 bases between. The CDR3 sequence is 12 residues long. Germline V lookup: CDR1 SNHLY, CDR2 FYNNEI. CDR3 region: CASSETTYGYTF. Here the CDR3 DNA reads TGTGCCAGCAGTGAGACGACCTATGGCTACACCTTC.

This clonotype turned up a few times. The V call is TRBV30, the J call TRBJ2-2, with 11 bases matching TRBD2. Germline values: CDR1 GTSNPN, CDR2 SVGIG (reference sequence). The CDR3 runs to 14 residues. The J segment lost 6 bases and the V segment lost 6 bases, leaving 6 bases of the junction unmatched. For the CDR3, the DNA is TGTGCCTGCCAACTAGCGGGAGCGGCCGGGGAGCTGTTTTTT. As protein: CACQLAGAAGELFF. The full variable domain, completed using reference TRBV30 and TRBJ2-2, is SQTIHQWPATLVQPVGSPLSLECTVEGTSNPNLYWYRQAAGRGLQLLFYSVGIGQISSEVPQNLSASRPQDRQFILSSKKLLLSDSGFYLCACQLAGAAGELFFGEGSRLTVL.

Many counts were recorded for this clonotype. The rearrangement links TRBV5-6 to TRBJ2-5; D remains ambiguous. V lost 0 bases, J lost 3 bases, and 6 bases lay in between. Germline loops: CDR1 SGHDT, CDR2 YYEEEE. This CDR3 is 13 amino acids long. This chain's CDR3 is CASSLATEETQYF. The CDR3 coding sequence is TGTGCCAGCAGCTTGGCGACCGAAGAGACCCAGTACTTC.

The CDR3 sequence is CASKVRGDNQPQHF. The CDR3 DNA follows: TGTGCCAGCAAAGTGAGGGGAGACAATCAGCCCCAGCATTTT. The chain joins TRBV27 to TRBJ1-5; TRBD1 might be the D (5 bases). The CDR3 covers 14 residues. CDR1 MNHEY and CDR2 SMNVEV come from the germline V gene (reference sequence). V was pared by 7 bases and J by 3 bases, with 13 bases between.

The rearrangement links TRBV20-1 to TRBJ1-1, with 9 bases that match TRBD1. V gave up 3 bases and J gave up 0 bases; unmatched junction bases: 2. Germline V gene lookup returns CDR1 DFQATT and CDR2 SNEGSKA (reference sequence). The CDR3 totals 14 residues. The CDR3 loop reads CSASTGGMNTEAFF. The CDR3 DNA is TGCAGTGCTAGCACAGGGGGCATGAACACTGAAGCTTTCTTT.